Each of the 11 T cell receptor beta chains below was sequenced from the same sample in a study of blood T cell repertoires in COVID-19. The repertoire was sequenced with immunoSEQ multiplex PCR; TCRdb's copy has only in-frame clones and lacks some. This table has approximately 380,000 clones, about nine tenths appearing once. The sample was PBMCs or T cells enriched from blood (not recorded which). The receptors here all came from a woman between 35 and 50 years old who had been exposed to COVID-19.

The chain is built from TRBV4-3 and TRBJ2-3; 9 nucleotides match TRBD2. The CDR3 sequence is 14 residues long. The J segment lost 2 bases and the V segment lost 8 bases, leaving 5 bases of the junction unmatched. Germline V gene lookup returns CDR1 LGHNA and CDR2 YSLEER. CDR3 DNA sequence: TGCGCCAGCGGTCTAGCGGGGTTCACAGATACGCAGTATTTT. Translated, it gives CASGLAGFTDTQYF.

The chain uses TRBV5-5 and TRBJ1-2; maybe TRBD1 (6 bases). The germline CDR1 and CDR2 sequences are SGHKS and YYEKEE (reference sequence). The CDR3 covers 18 residues. V dropped 4 bases and J dropped 7 bases, with 29 bases sitting between them. In DNA form, the CDR3 reads TGTGCCAGCAGCCTTCAGGGGTATCGGACAGATAGGACGAGTGGCTACACCTTC. Translating it yields CASSLQGYRTDRTSGYTF.

This clone showed up just once. The chain couples TRBV19 to TRBJ1-1, with a possible D match to TRBD1 (6 bases). In germline, CDR1 is LNHDA, CDR2 SQIVND (reference sequence). This CDR3 is built from 15 residues. V was shortened by 6 bases and J by 2 bases, with 16 bases between the two germline ends. The CDR3 loop reads CASSITQGLNTEAFF. CDR3 coding DNA: TGTGCCAGTAGCATTACTCAGGGGCTCAACACTGAAGCTTTCTTT.

This sequence joins TRBV2 and TRBJ2-3; 12 nucleotides agree with TRBD2. Unmatched junction bases numbered 18, after V lost 7 bases and J lost 4 bases. Per germline, CDR1 SNHLY and CDR2 FYNNEI. CDR3 size: 19 residues. CDR3 in amino acids: CASKPSGGAVTPLADTQYF. In DNA form, the CDR3 reads TGTGCCAGCAAGCCTAGCGGGGGGGCCGTCACCCCTTTGGCAGATACGCAGTATTTT. The full variable domain, completed using reference TRBV2 and TRBJ2-3, is EPEVTQTPSHQVTQMGQEVILRCVPISNHLYFYWYRQILGQKVEFLVSFYNNEISEKSEIFDDQFSVERPDGSNFTLKIRSTKLEDSAMYFCASKPSGGAVTPLADTQYFGPGTRLTVL.

V usage is TRBV7-8 and J usage is TRBJ1-2; possible D gene TRBD1, 6 bases. The germline V gene has CDR1 SGHVS and CDR2 FQNEAQ. The CDR3 loop spans 14 amino acids. V lost 5 bases to trimming and J lost 2 bases, with 12 bases between them. In nucleotides, the CDR3 is TGTGCCAGCAGCCCAGTAGGACAGAACTATGGCTACACCTTC. It is translated as CASSPVGQNYGYTF.

This chain uses TRBV3-1 (or the pseudogene TRBV3-2) with TRBJ2-7, with 8 bases that match TRBD2. The germline gives CDR1 LGHDT, CDR2 YNNKEL (reference sequence). This CDR3 region has 18 residues. The V and J ends lost 2 bases and 3 bases, in that order; junction bases with no gene match: 15. The CDR3 protein is CASSQLRGRLAGYYEQYF. The CDR3 DNA reads TGTGCCAGCAGCCAATTAAGGGGTAGGCTAGCGGGTTACTACGAGCAGTACTTC.

The gene calls are TRBV4-1 and TRBJ2-5, with 7 bases aligning to TRBD1. The V segment lost 2 bases and the J segment 3 bases; nucleotides outside the gene matches: 6. This CDR3 is 15 amino acids long. The V gene's germline CDR1 is MGHRA and CDR2 YSYEKL. This CDR3 reads CASSQRQGRKETQYF. As DNA, the CDR3 is TGCGCCAGCAGCCAAAGACAGGGAAGAAAAGAGACCCAGTACTTC.

The chain has TRBV28 and TRBJ1-1; a weak D match, TRBD1 (5 bases). V was clipped by 2 bases and J by 4 bases, with 11 bases between them. Germline CDR1 MDHEN, CDR2 SYDVKM. The CDR3 loop spans 14 amino acids. In nucleotides, the CDR3 is TGTGCCAGCAGTTTACTGGGGCCGTCCACTGAAGCTTTCTTT. Encoded protein: CASSLLGPSTEAFF.

V and J are TRBV7-9 and TRBJ2-3; D is ambiguous. V was shortened by 1 base and J by 2 bases, with 13 bases between the two germline ends. Germline CDR1 is SEHNR and CDR2 is FQNEAQ (reference sequence). The CDR3 covers 16 residues. CDR3 nucleotide sequence: TGTGCCAGCAGCTTAGGGGTAACAGTCGACACAGATACGCAGTATTTT. Its protein product is CASSLGVTVDTDTQYF.

This chain links TRBV5-8 with TRBJ1-6, with 7 positions matching TRBD1. The germline gives CDR1 SGHTS, CDR2 YDEGEE. The CDR3 runs 14 residues. J was trimmed by 6 bases and V by 3 bases; bases with no gene match: 3. The chain's CDR3 is CASSSGQINSPLHF. In nucleotides, the CDR3 is TGTGCCAGCAGCTCGGGACAGATTAATTCACCCCTCCACTTT.

This clone has just one count. The chain joins TRBV30 to TRBJ1-1; 7 bases map to TRBD1. Losses at the gene ends were 2 bases for V and 0 bases for J; bases not matched to a gene: 6. Germline CDR1 reads GTSNPN; CDR2 reads SVGIG (reference sequence). This CDR3 is built from 15 residues. CDR3 amino acids: CAWSLGGGLNTEAFF. As DNA, the CDR3 is TGTGCCTGGAGTCTCGGAGGGGGCCTGAACACTGAAGCTTTCTTT.